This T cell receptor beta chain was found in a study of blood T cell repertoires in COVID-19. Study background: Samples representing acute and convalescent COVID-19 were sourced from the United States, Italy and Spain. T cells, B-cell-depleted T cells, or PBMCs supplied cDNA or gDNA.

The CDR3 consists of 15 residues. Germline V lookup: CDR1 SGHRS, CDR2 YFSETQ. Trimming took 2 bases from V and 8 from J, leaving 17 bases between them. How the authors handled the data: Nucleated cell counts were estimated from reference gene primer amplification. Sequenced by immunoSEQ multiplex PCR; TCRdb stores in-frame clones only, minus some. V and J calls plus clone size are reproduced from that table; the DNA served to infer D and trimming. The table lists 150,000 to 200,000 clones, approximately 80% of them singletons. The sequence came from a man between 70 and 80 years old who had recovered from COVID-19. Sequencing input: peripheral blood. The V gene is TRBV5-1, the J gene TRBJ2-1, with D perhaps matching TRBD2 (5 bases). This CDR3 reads CASSFGGPRTDEQFF. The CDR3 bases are TGCGCCAGCAGCTTTGGCGGGCCACGGACGGATGAGCAGTTCTTC.